Shown below are 26 T cell receptor beta chains from a single sample sequenced in a study of memory CD4+ T cells and cytomegalovirus serostatus. Using immunoSEQ multiplex PCR, the repertoire was profiled, and TCRdb retains in-frame clones only, with some absent. The table includes 40,000 to 50,000 clones, over 65% detected once. Single viable CD3+CD4+CD8-CD45RO+ cells were sorted as the memory CD4+ T cells. Sequenced material: memory CD4+ T cells from blood. These receptor sequences come from an adult in good health and CMV-seronegative.

This clone has only one observation. V is TRBV28 and J is TRBJ1-5, with D possibly TRBD1 on 6 matching bases. This CDR3 contains 16 residues. The germline gives CDR1 MDHEN, CDR2 SYDVKM. V was shortened by 8 bases and J by 1 base, with 18 bases between the two germline ends. The CDR3 sequence is CASSGQSDRSNQPQHF. CDR3 DNA: TGTGCCAGCTCCGGACAGAGCGATCGCAGCAATCAGCCCCAGCATTTT.

The chain links TRBV4-1 to TRBJ1-5, with a possible D match to TRBD1 (6 bases). This CDR3 comprises 14 residues. Germline CDR1 is MGHRA and CDR2 is YSYEKL. The germline V and J ends were trimmed by 1 base and 6 bases, with 10 bases remaining between them. CDR3 sequence: CASSQGGGFQPQHF. As DNA, the CDR3 is TGCGCCAGCAGCCAAGGAGGGGGGTTTCAGCCCCAGCATTTT.

The gene calls are TRBV7-2 and TRBJ1-2; TRBD1 is a possible D gene (5 bases). Per germline, CDR1 SGHTA and CDR2 FQGNSA. V was clipped by 0 bases and J by 0 bases, with 11 bases between them. The CDR3 is 16 amino acids. The CDR3 is CASSLARQGSNYGYTF. Written as DNA, the CDR3 is TGTGCCAGCAGCTTAGCTAGGCAGGGCTCTAACTATGGCTACACCTTC.

The chain is built from TRBV7-9 and TRBJ2-5, with D tentatively TRBD1 (6 bases). Germline lookup yields CDR1 SEHNR and CDR2 FQNEAQ (reference sequence). The ends were cut back, 4 bases at V and 5 bases at J, with 20 bases in the middle. The CDR3 loop spans 16 amino acids. The CDR3 DNA reads TGTGCCAGCAGCTGGAAGCTGGACAGTCTGGGGGAGACCCAGTACTTC. This translates into CASSWKLDSLGETQYF.

V is TRBV28 and J is TRBJ2-6, with D perhaps being TRBD1 or TRBD2 (7 bases each). V dropped 7 bases and J dropped 1 base, with 23 bases sitting between them. Per germline, CDR1 MDHEN and CDR2 SYDVKM. The CDR3 covers 19 residues. CDR3 nucleotides: TGTGCCAGCATCCAGGGGGGGGACTACACCCTTTCTGGGGCCAACGTCCTGACTTTC. It encodes CASIQGGDYTLSGANVLTF. Variable domain in full (rest from reference TRBV28 and TRBJ2-6): DVKVTQSSRYLVKRTGEKVFLECVQDMDHENMFWYRQDPGLGLRLIYFSYDVKMKEKGDIPEGYSVSREKKERFSLILESASTNQTSMYLCASIQGGDYTLSGANVLTFGAGSRLTVL.

V usage is TRBV7-3 and J usage is TRBJ2-1; D gene unclear. Looked up from germline, CDR1 is SGHTA and CDR2 is FQGTGA. The CDR3 is made up of 15 amino acids. V was clipped by 5 bases and J by 0 bases, with 11 bases between them. The CDR3 is CASSLDRASYNEQFF. In DNA form, the CDR3 reads TGTGCCAGCAGCCTGGACCGAGCCTCCTACAATGAGCAGTTCTTC.

This chain's CDR3 is CASSNDRGWGNSPLHF. CDR3 nucleotide sequence: TGTGCCAGTAGTAACGACAGGGGCTGGGGGAATTCACCCCTCCACTTT. The chain couples TRBV19 to TRBJ1-6, with 8 bases identical to TRBD1. Germline trimming cut 4 bases from V and 7 bases from J; bases unmatched to any gene: 9. This CDR3 is 16 amino acids long. Germline CDR1 reads LNHDA; CDR2 reads SQIVND (reference sequence).

This clone has only one observation. The V and J genes are TRBV6-6 and TRBJ2-7; possible D gene TRBD2, 6 bases. This CDR3 spans 14 amino acids. Trimming stripped 5 bases from V and 3 bases from J, with 14 bases between. Germline V gene data show CDR1 as MNHNY and CDR2 as SVGAGI (reference sequence). Here the CDR3 DNA reads TGTGCCAGCAGTAGATCTACCGGGGGCTACGAGCAGTACTTC. It translates to CASSRSTGGYEQYF.

For the CDR3, the DNA is TGTGCCAGCAGCTTAGCGGAGGCCACCGCAAACTATGGCTACACCTTC. It yields the protein CASSLAEATANYGYTF. The rearrangement links TRBV7-9 to TRBJ1-2; D gene uncertain. Between the trimmed V and J ends, which lost 0 bases and 2 bases, there was a span of 13 bases. The germline V gene has CDR1 SEHNR and CDR2 FQNEAQ (reference sequence). There are 16 residues in the CDR3.

The chain joins TRBV4-2 to TRBJ1-2; D remains ambiguous. Trimming took 0 bases from V and 3 from J, leaving 17 bases between them. CDR1 and CDR2 (germline): LGHNA, YNFKEQ. The CDR3 length is 17 residues. CDR3 sequence (DNA): TGTGCCAGCAGCCAAGATAGTGCTACGGCTCCTTACTATGGCTACACCTTC. Protein product: CASSQDSATAPYYGYTF.

The chain has TRBV4-1 and TRBJ1-5; D is uncertain. Trimming cost V 0 bases and J 4 bases, with 13 bases left between them. Per germline, CDR1 MGHRA and CDR2 YSYEKL. The CDR3 contains 16 residues. The CDR3 loop is CASSQELRQWNQPQHF. The CDR3 DNA reads TGCGCCAGCAGCCAAGAGTTAAGGCAGTGGAATCAGCCCCAGCATTTT.

The V call is TRBV7-2, the J call TRBJ2-7; TRBD2 matches 11 bases. Per germline, CDR1 SGHTA and CDR2 FQGNSA. CDR3 size: 16 residues. With V trimmed by 4 bases and J by 3 bases, 8 bases remained unmatched. The CDR3 protein is CASSYHSGGAGYEQYF. The DNA of the CDR3 is TGTGCCAGCAGCTATCATAGCGGGGGGGCAGGCTACGAGCAGTACTTC.

CDR3 in amino acids: CASGLVGTAGQYF. The CDR3 coding sequence is TGTGCTAGTGGTTTGGTAGGGACAGCGGGGCAGTACTTC. This chain links TRBV12-5 with TRBJ2-7; D is possibly TRBD1 (7 bases). This CDR3 is 13 amino acids long. Trimming left V 0 bases short and J 9 bases short, with 12 bases between. Germline CDR1 LGHNT, CDR2 FRNRAP.

The rearrangement joins TRBV4-1 to TRBJ2-2; 9 nucleotides align to TRBD1. Unmatched junction bases numbered 7, after V lost 5 bases and J lost 6 bases. The CDR3 spans 15 residues. Per the germline V gene, CDR1 is MGHRA and CDR2 is YSYEKL. CDR3 bases: TGCGCCAGCAGCAAACAGGGGGCAGTGGCCGGGGAGCTGTTTTTT. Translating gives CASSKQGAVAGELFF.

The chain carries TRBV2 and TRBJ2-1; a possible D gene is TRBD1 (6 bases). The CDR3 runs to 13 residues. The germline CDR1 and CDR2 sequences are SNHLY and FYNNEI. The V end was cut by 8 bases, the J end by 7 bases, with 15 bases between. The CDR3 DNA sequence: TGTGCCAGCTCCCAAAGCACAGGGAATGAGCAGTTCTTC. This sequence encodes CASSQSTGNEQFF.

This clone was found once. V gene TRBV19 combines with J gene TRBJ1-1; D is possibly TRBD1 (5 bases). Germline CDR1 is LNHDA and CDR2 is SQIVND (reference sequence). With 7 bases removed from V and 4 bases from J, the gap between germline ends came to 16 bases. There are 14 residues in the CDR3. The CDR3 sequence is CASISPGRGTEAFF. The DNA for the CDR3 is TGTGCCAGTATAAGCCCAGGGAGGGGCACTGAAGCTTTCTTT.

This chain connects TRBV30 to TRBJ1-5, with D possibly matching TRBD1 (5 bases). The CDR3 contains 15 residues. Trimming removed 3 bases from V and 0 bases from J, with 12 bases in between. Germline CDR1 and CDR2: GTSNPN and SVGIG (reference sequence). The CDR3 sequence: CAWREGPDSNQPQHF. The CDR3 coding sequence is TGTGCCTGGAGGGAGGGACCAGATAGCAATCAGCCCCAGCATTTT.

The chain's CDR3 is CASSGADGNEKLFF. CDR3 sequence (DNA): TGTGCCAGCAGTGGCGCGGATGGGAATGAAAAACTGTTTTTT. The rearrangement links TRBV2 to TRBJ1-4; no clear D gene. This CDR3 region has 14 residues. The germline gives CDR1 SNHLY, CDR2 FYNNEI. V was clipped by 4 bases and J by 5 bases, with 11 bases between them.

This clone was detected only once. The gene calls are TRBV7-9 and TRBJ1-1, with D unresolved. V was shortened by 2 bases and J by 1 base, with 5 bases between the two germline ends. This CDR3 is built from 13 residues. From germline, CDR1 is SEHNR and CDR2 FQNEAQ (reference sequence). The DNA for the CDR3 is TGTGCCAGCAGCTTAATCGGGAACACTGAAGCTTTCTTT. The encoded protein is CASSLIGNTEAFF.

This chain uses TRBV11-3 with TRBJ1-2; no definite D call. V lost 7 bases, J lost 7 bases, and 16 bases lay in between. The CDR3 totals 13 residues. The germline gives CDR1 SGHNT, CDR2 YENEEA. Here the CDR3 DNA reads TGTGCCAGCACAGGAGACTCTGGTGGTGGCTACACCTTC. Its translation is CASTGDSGGGYTF.

Points on this clone: A much larger clone lies a single base off, so this may be a read error. This sample also contains other DNA sequences that code for the same CDR3. This rearrangement joins TRBV11-3 to TRBJ1-1, with D uncertain. CDR3 length equals 14 residues. Trimming shortened V by 9 bases and J by 0 bases, and 14 bases separated the two germline ends. The germline CDR1 and CDR2 sequences are SGHNT and YENEEA. CDR3: CASSPDDMNTEAFF. In DNA form, the CDR3 reads TGTGCCAGTAGCCCTGACGATATGAACACTGAAGCTTTCTTT.

The rearrangement links TRBV6-1 to TRBJ1-2, with D possibly matching TRBD1 (6 bases). Deletions cut 2 bases from V and 7 bases from J, with 8 bases between. Per germline, CDR1 MNHNS and CDR2 SASEGT. This CDR3 is 12 amino acids long. The CDR3 loop reads CASSESGVGYTF. The CDR3 nucleotides read TGTGCCAGCAGTGAATCAGGGGTTGGCTACACCTTC.

This clone was recorded a few times. The chain recombines TRBV2 with TRBJ1-1; D is ambiguous. Germline CDR1 and CDR2: SNHLY and FYNNEI. The CDR3 length is 10 residues. V was clipped by 6 bases and J by 11 bases, with 10 bases between them. CDR3 sequence reads: CASRERWAFF. As DNA, the CDR3 is TGTGCCAGCAGGGAGCGGTGGGCTTTCTTT.

This sequence joins TRBV10-3 and TRBJ1-1, with D perhaps matching TRBD1 (6 bases). CDR1 is ENHRY, CDR2 SYGVKD, per germline. Trimming removed 4 bases from V and 0 bases from J, with 9 bases in between. The CDR3 sequence is 14 residues long. This CDR3 reads CAISGQGLNTEAFF. The CDR3 DNA is TGTGCCATCAGTGGGCAGGGGTTGAACACTGAAGCTTTCTTT.

The chain carries TRBV14 and TRBJ2-7, with D tentatively TRBD2 (5 bases). CDR3 length: 16 amino acids. The germline V gene encodes CDR1 SGHDN and CDR2 FVKESK. V lost 1 base, J lost 6 bases, and 19 bases lay in between. CDR3 in DNA: TGTGCCAGCAGCCAAGGATCAGCGGTCCGACCGGGCGAGCAGTACTTC. Amino acid sequence: CASSQGSAVRPGEQYF.

The V gene is TRBV18, the J gene TRBJ1-5; D not resolved. With 2 bases removed from V and 1 base from J, the gap between germline ends came to 12 bases. The germline V gene encodes CDR1 KGHSH and CDR2 LQKENI. The CDR3 has 16 amino acids. The CDR3 protein is CASSPSHLLSNQPQHF. The CDR3 coding sequence is TGTGCCAGCTCACCAAGCCACCTCTTGAGCAATCAGCCCCAGCATTTT. Full variable domain (rest looked up from reference TRBV18 and TRBJ1-5): NAGVMQNPRHLVRRRGQEARLRCSPMKGHSHVYWYRQLPEEGLKFMVYLQKENIIDESGMPKERFSAEFPKEGPSILRIQQVVRGDSAAYFCASSPSHLLSNQPQHFGDGTRLSIL.